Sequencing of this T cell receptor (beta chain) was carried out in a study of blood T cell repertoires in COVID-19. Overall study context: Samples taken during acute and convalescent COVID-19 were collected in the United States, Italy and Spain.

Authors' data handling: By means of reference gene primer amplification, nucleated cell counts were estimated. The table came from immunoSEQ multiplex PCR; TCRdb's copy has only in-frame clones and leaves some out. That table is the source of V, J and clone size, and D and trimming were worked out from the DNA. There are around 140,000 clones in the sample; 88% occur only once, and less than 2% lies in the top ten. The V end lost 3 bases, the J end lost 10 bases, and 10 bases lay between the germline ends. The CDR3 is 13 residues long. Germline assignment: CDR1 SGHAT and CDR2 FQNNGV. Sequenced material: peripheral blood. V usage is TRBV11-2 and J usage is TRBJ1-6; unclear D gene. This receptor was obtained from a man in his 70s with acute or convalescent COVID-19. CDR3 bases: TGTGCCAGCAGCTTGGGGAGGGAGTCACCCCTCCACTTT. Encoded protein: CASSLGRESPLHF.